Presented here are 27 T cell receptor beta chains from one specimen sequenced in a study of immune evolution from preneoplasia to lung adenocarcinoma. Sequenced by immunoSEQ multiplex PCR; TCRdb stores in-frame clones only, minus some. Of 4,000 to 5,000 clones in the sample, roughly four fifths were seen once. Sequencing was carried out using FFPE adjacent normal lung tissue. The receptor source for this set is a donor aged 70 or over with lung adenocarcinoma.

The V and J genes are TRBV25-1 and TRBJ2-5; D remains unclear. CDR3 size: 14 residues. V was clipped by 3 bases and J by 1 base, with 9 bases between them. Germline V CDR1 and CDR2: MGHDK, SYGVNS. The CDR3: CASSDKWVQETQYF. CDR3 DNA: TGTGCCAGCAGTGATAAGTGGGTCCAAGAGACCCAGTACTTC.

This clone was detected a few times. In DNA form, the CDR3 reads TGCGCCAGCAGCCAAGTACCTAGCGCATACAATGAGCAGTTCTTC. It codes for CASSQVPSAYNEQFF. J is TRBJ2-1 and V is TRBV4-1; a weak D match, TRBD2 (6 bases). V lost 1 base to trimming and J lost 4 bases, with 11 bases between them. This CDR3 is 15 amino acids long. Germline V lookup: CDR1 MGHRA, CDR2 YSYEKL.

The gene calls are TRBV18 and TRBJ1-4; tentatively, D is TRBD1 (5 bases). The CDR3 has 14 residues. Trimming shortened V by 0 bases and J by 8 bases, and 10 bases separated the two germline ends. CDR1 and CDR2 (germline): KGHSH, LQKENI. CDR3 DNA: TGTGCCAGCTCACCACCGGGGCGCGAGGAAAAACTGTTTTTT. Translating it yields CASSPPGREEKLFF.

The rearrangement joins TRBV6-5 to TRBJ1-5; 8 nucleotides line up with TRBD1. The germline V gene encodes CDR1 MNHEY and CDR2 SVGAGI. V shed 6 bases, J shed 10 bases, and the junction held 11 bases outside the gene matches. This CDR3 contains 14 residues. CDR3 protein: CASRETGTGLPQHF. The CDR3 bases are TGTGCCAGCAGAGAAACCGGGACAGGCCTACCCCAGCATTTT.

This chain uses TRBV4-2 with TRBJ2-7, with TRBD1 as a possible D gene (7 bases). Trimming took off 0 bases at V and 2 bases at J, with 17 bases between the two ends. From germline, CDR1 is LGHNA and CDR2 YNFKEQ. There are 17 residues in the CDR3. CDR3 amino acids: CASSQDHGGTATYEQYF. In DNA form, the CDR3 reads TGTGCCAGCAGCCAAGACCATGGGGGGACAGCTACCTACGAGCAGTACTTC.

In its sample, this clone was seen a few times. This rearrangement joins TRBV11-3 to TRBJ2-3; D is undetermined. The CDR3 runs 17 residues. Trimming pared 1 base from V and 1 base from J, leaving 15 bases between. In germline, CDR1 is SGHNT, CDR2 YENEEA. The CDR3 is CASSLVFNILRTDTQYF. Here the CDR3 DNA reads TGTGCCAGCAGCTTAGTATTTAACATCCTCCGCACAGATACGCAGTATTTT.

The V and J genes are TRBV30 and TRBJ1-2, with 8 positions matching TRBD1. The CDR3 has 12 amino acids. Trimming removed 5 bases from V and 4 bases from J; junction bases left unmatched: 3. Germline CDR1 and CDR2: GTSNPN and SVGIG (reference sequence). In DNA, the CDR3 is TGTGCCTGGGGACAGGGTCTCTATGGCTACACCTTC. Encoded protein: CAWGQGLYGYTF.

As concerns this clone: The junction and the germline gene differ at one end; a read error may be behind it. This chain connects TRBV29-1 to TRBJ2-3, with 14 bases fitting TRBD2. Germline values: CDR1 SQVTM, CDR2 ANQGSEA. The CDR3 runs to 17 residues. CDR3 bases: TGCAGCGTTGAGCCGGGACTAGCGGGAGTTCGTACAGATACACAGTATTTT. Residues: CSVEPGLAGVRTDTQYF.

This clone has just one count. The rearrangement links TRBV7-3 to TRBJ2-3; D is unresolved. CDR3 length equals 13 residues. V was pared by 3 bases and J by 3 bases, with 7 bases between. Germline V CDR1 and CDR2: SGHTA, FQGTGA. CDR3 region: CASSFSPTDTQYF. The CDR3 DNA sequence: TGTGCCAGCAGCTTCAGTCCGACAGATACGCAGTATTTT. Drawing the rest from reference TRBV7-3 and TRBJ2-3, the complete variable domain is GAGVSQTPSNKVTEKGKYVELRCDPISGHTALYWYRQSLGQGPEFLIYFQGTGAADDSGLPNDRFFAVRPEGSVSTLKIQRTERGDSAVYLCASSFSPTDTQYFGPGTRLTVL.

CDR3 amino acids: CSVGGLAEYEQYF. The CDR3 bases are TGCAGCGTTGGAGGACTAGCGGAGTACGAGCAGTACTTC. V usage is TRBV29-1 and J usage is TRBJ2-7; 10 bases fit TRBD2. V lost 4 bases, J lost 4 bases, and 4 bases stayed unmatched. The germline V gene has CDR1 SQVTM and CDR2 ANQGSEA. This CDR3 region has 13 residues.

The J gene is TRBJ2-7, the V gene TRBV5-1, with a weak D call TRBD1 (6 bases). The germline V and J ends were trimmed by 0 bases and 3 bases, with 13 bases remaining between them. The CDR3 loop spans 15 amino acids. The germline V gene has CDR1 SGHRS and CDR2 YFSETQ. The CDR3 DNA reads TGCGCCAGCAGCTTGGATACACAGGGTAGCTACGAGCAGTACTTC. Encoded protein: CASSLDTQGSYEQYF. Together with reference TRBV5-1 and TRBJ2-7, the CDR3 gives the full variable domain: KAGVTQTPRYLIKTRGQQVTLSCSPISGHRSVSWYQQTPGQGLQFLFEYFSETQRNKGNFPGRFSGRQFSNSRSEMNVSTLELGDSALYLCASSLDTQGSYEQYFGPGTRLTVT.

A note on this clone: A junction boundary mismatches the germline segment, possibly from a read error. The chain is built from TRBV28 and TRBJ2-1; 11 bases line up with TRBD2. Germline lookup yields CDR1 MDHEN and CDR2 SYDVKM. CDR3 length equals 14 residues. The CDR3 DNA is TGTGCCAGCAGATCAGGGACTAGCGGAGTGAAGCCCCTCTTC. Amino acid sequence: CASRSGTSGVKPLF.

The chain joins TRBV6-1 to TRBJ1-2; possibly TRBD1 for D (5 bases). The CDR3 covers 14 residues. V gave up 11 bases and J gave up 4 bases, with 20 bases separating them. Germline CDR1 is MNHNS and CDR2 is SASEGT. CDR3 sequence: CAANRDSASYGYTF. In DNA, the CDR3 is TGTGCCGCAAACCGGGACTCCGCCTCCTATGGCTACACCTTC.

V is TRBV6-4 and J is TRBJ2-3, with a possible D match to TRBD2 (6 bases). Germline V gene data show CDR1 as MRHNA and CDR2 as SNTAGT. This CDR3 has 15 amino acids. With 5 bases removed from V and 1 base from J, the gap between germline ends came to 13 bases. This CDR3 is CASSTAGEGTDTQYF. CDR3 DNA: TGTGCCAGCAGTACGGCTGGGGAGGGCACAGATACGCAGTATTTT.

The chain couples TRBV30 to TRBJ1-2; 7 nucleotides match TRBD1. Germline lookup yields CDR1 GTSNPN and CDR2 SVGIG (reference sequence). The CDR3 has 13 amino acids. The V and J ends lost 3 bases and 5 bases, in that order; junction bases with no gene match: 6. This CDR3 reads CAWSQGGAYGYTF. CDR3 nucleotide sequence: TGTGCCTGGAGCCAAGGGGGCGCGTATGGCTACACCTTC.

The chain employs TRBV5-1 and TRBJ1-4; 7 bases fit TRBD1. Germline V gene lookup returns CDR1 SGHRS and CDR2 YFSETQ. The CDR3 is made up of 16 amino acids. Losses at the gene ends were 0 bases for V and 2 bases for J; bases not matched to a gene: 4. Written as DNA, the CDR3 is TGCGCCAGCAGCTTGGCTAAGGGACAGACTAATGAAAAACTGTTTTTT. Translation gives CASSLAKGQTNEKLFF.

CDR3 in DNA: TGTGCCAGCAGCTCATCCATTTTGAGACAGGGATTTTCGAGCAATCAGCCCCAGCATTTT. Protein: CASSSSILRQGFSSNQPQHF. J is TRBJ1-5 and V is TRBV7-8; TRBD1 aligns across 7 bases. J was trimmed by 1 base and V by 4 bases; bases with no gene match: 19. Germline CDR1 reads SGHVS; CDR2 reads FQNEAQ. The CDR3 is 20 residues long.

V gene TRBV7-3 combines with J gene TRBJ2-3; no definite D call. CDR1 is SGHTA, CDR2 FQGTGA, per germline. The CDR3 consists of 14 residues. Trimming took off 2 bases at V and 0 bases at J, with 6 bases between the two ends. The CDR3 DNA follows: TGTGCCAGCAGCTTACAGGCCAGCACAGATACGCAGTATTTT. Residues: CASSLQASTDTQYF.

This clone was recorded once. The chain recombines TRBV6-5 with TRBJ1-1, with 8 bases lining up with TRBD1. Germline V lookup: CDR1 MNHEY, CDR2 SVGAGI. CDR3 length: 13 residues. V lost 0 bases and J lost 8; bases outside the gene matches: 2. CDR3 amino acids: CASSYSRDREAFF. The CDR3 region has the DNA TGTGCCAGCAGTTACTCGAGGGACAGGGAAGCTTTCTTT.

This sequence joins TRBV6-5 and TRBJ2-2; maybe TRBD2 (5 bases). Germline V gene lookup returns CDR1 MNHEY and CDR2 SVGAGI. V was cut by 6 bases and J by 3 bases, with 11 bases left in between. The CDR3 has 14 residues. The CDR3 nucleotides are TGTGCCAGCAGGGACTCTCGGTACACCGGGGAGCTGTTTTTT. The encoded protein is CASRDSRYTGELFF.

The rearrangement links TRBV28 to TRBJ2-3; D perhaps matches TRBD2 (6 bases). Germline assignment: CDR1 MDHEN and CDR2 SYDVKM. V lost 2 bases to trimming and J lost 0 bases, with 9 bases between them. There are 15 residues in the CDR3. The CDR3 DNA reads TGTGCCAGCAGTTTAGCTAGCGAGAGCACAGATACGCAGTATTTT. Amino acid sequence: CASSLASESTDTQYF.

The rearrangement joins TRBV19 to TRBJ2-1; D perhaps matches TRBD1 (6 bases). There are 12 residues in the CDR3. The V gene's germline CDR1 is LNHDA and CDR2 SQIVND (reference sequence). V gave up 7 bases and J gave up 7 bases, with 11 bases separating them. CDR3 bases: TGTGCCAGTAACGACCAGGGGAATGAGCAGTTCTTC. Protein sequence: CASNDQGNEQFF.

The chain uses TRBV5-4 and TRBJ1-5; no definite D call. The CDR3 runs to 12 residues. Germline lookup yields CDR1 SGHNT and CDR2 YYREEE (reference sequence). V lost 3 bases and J lost 5, with 6 bases in between. CDR3 sequence (DNA): TGTGCCAGCAGCTACAACGATCAGCCCCAGCATTTT. Its translation is CASSYNDQPQHF.

The V gene is TRBV13, the J gene TRBJ2-3; D gene ambiguous. This CDR3 region has 17 residues. The V gene's germline CDR1 is PRHDT and CDR2 FYEKMQ (reference sequence). Trimming left V 6 bases short and J 2 bases short, with 21 bases between. CDR3 sequence: CASSPGIAVFNTDTQYF. The CDR3 coding sequence is TGTGCCAGCAGTCCCGGTATAGCTGTGTTTAACACAGATACGCAGTATTTT.

In DNA, the CDR3 is TGTGCCAGCAGTGACCAGGCAGGGTCGGGTGAGACCCAGTACTTC. Translated, it gives CASSDQAGSGETQYF. The rearrangement links TRBV6-4 to TRBJ2-5; a weak D match, TRBD1 (5 bases). This CDR3 region has 15 residues. CDR1 is MRHNA and CDR2 is SNTAGT in the germline V gene. Trimming took off 2 bases at V and 5 bases at J, with 15 bases between the two ends.

The genes are TRBV4-1 and TRBJ2-7; D unclear. The CDR3 covers 14 residues. Germline loops: CDR1 MGHRA, CDR2 YSYEKL. The V end lost 0 bases, the J end lost 6 bases, and 12 bases lay between the germline ends. CDR3 amino acids: CASSQDRRKSEQYF. CDR3 in DNA: TGCGCCAGCAGCCAAGATAGGCGGAAGTCCGAGCAGTACTTC.

The sample holds one count of this clone. The V call is TRBV11-2, the J call TRBJ2-3, with D perhaps matching TRBD1 (5 bases). V was cut by 5 bases and J by 2 bases, with 17 bases left in between. CDR1 SGHAT and CDR2 FQNNGV come from the germline V gene. This CDR3 spans 16 amino acids. CDR3 amino acids: CASSPQTGSLTDTQYF. For the CDR3, the DNA is TGTGCCAGCAGCCCCCAAACAGGTTCGCTCACAGATACGCAGTATTTT.